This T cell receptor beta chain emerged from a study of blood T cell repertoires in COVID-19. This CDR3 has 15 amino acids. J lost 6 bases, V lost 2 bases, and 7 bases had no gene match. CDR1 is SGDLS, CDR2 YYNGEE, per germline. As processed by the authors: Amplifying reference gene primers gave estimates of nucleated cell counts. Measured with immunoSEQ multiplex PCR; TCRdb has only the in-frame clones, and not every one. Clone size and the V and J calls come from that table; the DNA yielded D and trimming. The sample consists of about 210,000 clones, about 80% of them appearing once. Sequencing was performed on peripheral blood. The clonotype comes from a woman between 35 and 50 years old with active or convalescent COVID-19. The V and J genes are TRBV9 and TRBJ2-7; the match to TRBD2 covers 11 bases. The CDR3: CASSVETSGTGEQYF. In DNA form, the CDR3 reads TGTGCCAGCAGCGTGGAGACTAGCGGGACGGGCGAGCAGTACTTC.